Listed here are 30 T cell receptor beta chains from one sample, sequenced in a study of T cell responses to AZD1222 COVID-19 vaccine. Some clones are missing from TCRdb's copy, which holds only in-frame ones; the method was immunoSEQ multiplex PCR. In the table there are over 150,000 clones, around 87% of which are singletons. This sample comprised peripheral blood, obtained 28 days after the second AZD1222 dose. The receptor set was obtained from an adult who received the AZD1222 COVID-19 vaccine.

CDR3 sequence: CASSPRQGTSYEQYF. CDR3 DNA: TGTGCCAGCTCACCCCGACAGGGGACTTCCTACGAGCAGTACTTC. The rearrangement joins TRBV18 to TRBJ2-7, with 8 bases lining up with TRBD1. The CDR3 has 15 amino acids. CDR1 is KGHSH, CDR2 LQKENI, per germline. The J segment lost 1 base and the V segment lost 3 bases, leaving 5 bases of the junction unmatched.

The genes are TRBV6-5 and TRBJ2-5, with unresolved D. CDR3 size: 15 residues. Germline V CDR1 and CDR2: MNHEY, SVGAGI. V gave up 0 bases and J gave up 1 base, with 9 bases separating them. The CDR3 protein is CASSYSVDSQETQYF. CDR3 DNA sequence: TGTGCCAGCAGTTACTCTGTCGATAGCCAAGAGACCCAGTACTTC.

J is TRBJ2-7 and V is TRBV6-5; D is ambiguous. V was cut by 0 bases and J by 7 bases, with 10 bases left in between. This CDR3 spans 13 amino acids. CDR1 and CDR2 from the germline V gene are MNHEY and SVGAGI. The CDR3 DNA sequence: TGTGCCAGCAGTTACTCCCCGGGTGAGGAGCAGTACTTC. As protein: CASSYSPGEEQYF.

The V gene is TRBV14, the J gene TRBJ2-7, with no clear D. Trimming removed 2 bases from V and 4 bases from J, with 9 bases in between. Germline V gene sequence: CDR1 SGHDN, CDR2 FVKESK. The CDR3 consists of 13 residues. CDR3 in DNA: TGTGCCAGCAGCCAATCGGGTTTTTACGAGCAGTACTTC. This sequence encodes CASSQSGFYEQYF.

The chain is built from TRBV3-1 (or the pseudogene TRBV3-2) and TRBJ2-5, with TRBD1 matching over 8 bases. The CDR3 length is 15 residues. Germline CDR1 and CDR2: LGHDT and YNNKEL (reference sequence). The J segment lost 5 bases and the V segment lost 4 bases, leaving 9 bases of the junction unmatched. The CDR3, as DNA: TGTGCCAGCAGCCGAGAGGCAGGGGGCCGTGAGACCCAGTACTTC. Translated: CASSREAGGRETQYF.

V and J are TRBV2 and TRBJ2-1, with 9 nucleotides matching TRBD2. The CDR3 loop spans 16 amino acids. V lost 0 bases, J lost 6 bases, and 6 bases stayed unmatched. Germline CDR1 SNHLY, CDR2 FYNNEI. The CDR3 nucleotides are TGTGCCAGCAGTGAAGCGCTTGGACTAGCGAGCAATGAGCAGTTCTTC. Amino acids: CASSEALGLASNEQFF.

The genes are TRBV6-6 and TRBJ1-4; D remains unclear. Trimming cost V 0 bases and J 7 bases, with 12 bases left between them. The CDR3 is 15 amino acids. Germline V lookup: CDR1 MNHNY, CDR2 SVGAGI (reference sequence). CDR3 protein: CASSYSGGAAEKLFF. The CDR3 DNA reads TGTGCCAGCAGTTACTCGGGCGGAGCCGCTGAAAAACTGTTTTTT.

The rearrangement links TRBV9 to TRBJ1-1; D gene unclear. Trimming took off 5 bases at V and 10 bases at J, with 15 bases between the two ends. Germline lookup yields CDR1 SGDLS and CDR2 YYNGEE. This CDR3 contains 12 residues. The CDR3 reads CASSHTPEGAFF. The CDR3 DNA is TGTGCCAGCAGTCATACTCCCGAAGGAGCTTTCTTT.

This chain links TRBV30 with TRBJ1-2; D is possibly TRBD1 (5 bases). The germline gives CDR1 GTSNPN, CDR2 SVGIG (reference sequence). The germline V and J ends were trimmed by 5 bases and 8 bases, with 21 bases remaining between them. The CDR3 is 14 amino acids. Here the CDR3 DNA reads TGTGCCTGGGGGCCAGGGCCGGACTCTTGGGGCTACACCTTC. Translating it yields CAWGPGPDSWGYTF.

This rearrangement joins TRBV15 to TRBJ1-2; possible D gene TRBD1, 5 bases. The CDR3 contains 11 residues. Germline CDR1 LNHNV, CDR2 YYDKDF (reference sequence). V gave up 7 bases and J gave up 8 bases, with 11 bases separating them. The CDR3 sequence: CATNVGDGYTF. The CDR3 DNA reads TGTGCCACCAATGTGGGGGACGGCTACACCTTC.

The CDR3 region is CASRRGDLPGYTF. The CDR3 nucleotides read TGTGCCAGCCGTAGGGGGGATTTGCCCGGCTACACCTTC. This sequence joins TRBV25-1 and TRBJ1-2; D may be TRBD1 (6 bases). V gave up 8 bases and J gave up 8 bases, with 18 bases separating them. Germline CDR1 and CDR2: MGHDK and SYGVNS. The CDR3 extends over 13 amino acids.

DNA of the CDR3: TGTGCCAGCAGCTTAATGATAGGGGGGGCAGATACGCAGTATTTT. Its protein is CASSLMIGGADTQYF. The chain has TRBV7-2 and TRBJ2-3; D is perhaps TRBD2 (7 bases). This CDR3 region has 15 residues. V was cut by 2 bases and J by 4 bases, with 13 bases left in between. The V gene's germline CDR1 is SGHTA and CDR2 FQGNSA.

V gene TRBV27 combines with J gene TRBJ1-1; no clear D gene. Germline CDR1 reads MNHEY; CDR2 reads SMNVEV (reference sequence). This CDR3 comprises 12 residues. The V and J ends lost 4 bases and 2 bases respectively, with 5 bases between them. The CDR3 sequence is CASSSGNTEAFF. The CDR3 DNA reads as TGTGCCAGCAGTTCAGGTAACACTGAAGCTTTCTTT.

The J gene is TRBJ1-1, the V gene TRBV5-1; weak D call: TRBD1 (5 bases). V lost 4 bases and J 0 bases, leaving 10 bases between the germline ends. CDR3 length equals 14 residues. The V gene's germline CDR1 is SGHRS and CDR2 YFSETQ. The CDR3 sequence is CASSRDPMNTEAFF. The CDR3 DNA reads as TGCGCCAGCAGCAGGGACCCCATGAACACTGAAGCTTTCTTT.

The V call is TRBV4-3, the J call TRBJ2-1; D is perhaps TRBD2 (5 bases). Germline assignment: CDR1 LGHNA and CDR2 YSLEER. The CDR3 runs 17 residues. V lost 4 bases and J lost 0, with 16 bases in between. The CDR3 coding sequence is TGCGCCAGCAGCCCCGAACCTGACGGGATCTCCTACAATGAGCAGTTCTTC. Amino acids: CASSPEPDGISYNEQFF.

This sequence joins TRBV29-1 and TRBJ2-7; TRBD2 matches at 9 bases. The CDR3 is 12 residues long. From germline, CDR1 is SQVTM and CDR2 ANQGSEA. V dropped 4 bases and J dropped 7; count of bases not matched to a gene: 5. The DNA of the CDR3 is TGCAGCGTTGCCGCGGGGGGGCCGGAGCAGTACTTC. It translates to CSVAAGGPEQYF.

For this clone: Other DNA variants within this sample encode the same CDR3. The chain is built from TRBV7-2 and TRBJ2-3; no definite D call. The V end was cut by 4 bases, the J end by 2 bases, with 4 bases between. The germline gives CDR1 SGHTA, CDR2 FQGNSA. CDR3 length equals 12 residues. Here the CDR3 reads CASSSYTDTQYF. CDR3 coding DNA: TGTGCCAGCAGCTCGTACACAGATACGCAGTATTTT. The full variable domain, rest sourced from reference TRBV7-2 and TRBJ2-3, is GAGVSQSPSNKVTEKGKDVELRCDPISGHTALYWYRQSLGQGLEFLIYFQGNSAPDKSGLPSDRFSAERTGGSVSTLTIQRTQQEDSAVYLCASSSYTDTQYFGPGTRLTVL.

J is TRBJ2-3 and V is TRBV7-3; a possible D gene is TRBD2 (5 bases). V was pared by 2 bases and J by 6 bases, with 12 bases between. Germline V lookup: CDR1 SGHTA, CDR2 FQGTGA. This CDR3 region has 14 residues. DNA for the CDR3: TGTGCCAGCAGCTTATCGGCTAGCTGGGATACGCAGTATTTT. Translating it yields CASSLSASWDTQYF.

The rearrangement uses TRBV19 and TRBJ1-3; 7 bases are shared with TRBD1. J gave up 3 bases and V 3 bases, and 5 bases lay outside the gene matches. CDR1 is LNHDA, CDR2 SQIVND, per germline (reference sequence). This CDR3 is 15 amino acids long. DNA of the CDR3: TGTGCCAGTAGTATTGGACAGGTTCGTGGAAACACCATATATTTT. Its translation: CASSIGQVRGNTIYF.

The chain has TRBV18 and TRBJ2-1; D possibly matches TRBD1 or TRBD2 (5 bases each). The V and J ends lost 0 bases and 10 bases respectively, with 16 bases between them. This CDR3 comprises 15 residues. CDR1 and CDR2 from the germline V gene are KGHSH and LQKENI. CDR3: CASSPPSGATGEQFF. DNA of the CDR3: TGTGCCAGCTCACCACCGTCCGGGGCGACGGGCGAGCAGTTCTTC.

This chain joins TRBV20-1 and TRBJ1-1; tentative D call: TRBD1 (5 bases). V was trimmed by 3 bases and J by 6 bases, leaving 11 bases between them. CDR3 size: 12 residues. CDR1 is DFQATT and CDR2 is SNEGSKA in the germline V gene (reference sequence). CDR3 bases: TGCAGTGCTAGTCCCGGGACTCCTGAAGCTTTCTTT. Its protein product is CSASPGTPEAFF.

This chain joins TRBV7-9 and TRBJ1-2; tentative D call: TRBD1 (6 bases). Germline V gene lookup returns CDR1 SEHNR and CDR2 FQNEAQ (reference sequence). The CDR3 is 14 amino acids. Between the trimmed V and J ends, which lost 5 bases and 4 bases, there was a span of 14 bases. In DNA, the CDR3 is TGTGCCAGCAGCACTACGGCGGACAGCTATGGCTACACCTTC. It codes for CASSTTADSYGYTF.

This clone was observed a few times. The V and J genes are TRBV20-1 and TRBJ2-2; D perhaps matches TRBD1 (7 bases). Trimming took off 3 bases at V and 1 base at J, with 12 bases between the two ends. In germline, CDR1 is DFQATT, CDR2 SNEGSKA (reference sequence). The length of the CDR3 is 15 residues. The chain's CDR3 is CSASRQGGNTGELFF. The CDR3 nucleotides read TGCAGTGCTAGTCGACAGGGAGGGAACACCGGGGAGCTGTTTTTT.

This chain connects TRBV15 to TRBJ2-7; the D is unclear. CDR3 size: 13 residues. V was pared by 5 bases and J by 3 bases, with 11 bases between. Germline CDR1 reads LNHNV; CDR2 reads YYDKDF (reference sequence). CDR3 protein: CATSPETDYEQYF. Here the CDR3 DNA reads TGTGCCACCAGCCCTGAGACGGACTACGAGCAGTACTTC.

This chain links TRBV2 with TRBJ1-5, with D perhaps TRBD1 (6 bases). Germline V gene lookup returns CDR1 SNHLY and CDR2 FYNNEI. Trimming cost V 4 bases and J 7 bases, with 17 bases left between them. The CDR3 length is 15 residues. The CDR3 protein is CASSAGDLRAQPQHF. In DNA form, the CDR3 reads TGTGCCAGCAGTGCAGGGGACCTACGGGCGCAGCCCCAGCATTTT.

In the case of this clone: The identical CDR3 is also encoded by other nucleotide sequences in the sample. This chain connects TRBV14 to TRBJ1-2; the D gene is possibly TRBD1 (6 bases). V lost 4 bases, J lost 4 bases, and 10 bases lay in between. CDR1 and CDR2 from the germline V gene are SGHDN and FVKESK. This CDR3 is 13 amino acids long. CDR3 in amino acids: CASSPRTAYGYTF. The CDR3 DNA sequence: TGTGCCAGCAGCCCTCGGACAGCCTATGGCTACACCTTC. Variable domain in full (rest from reference TRBV14 and TRBJ1-2): EAGVTQFPSHSVIEKGQTVTLRCDPISGHDNLYWYRRVMGKEIKFLLHFVKESKQDESGMPNNRFLAERTGGTYSTLKVQPAELEDSGVYFCASSPRTAYGYTFGSGTRLTVV.

The chain has TRBV20-1 and TRBJ2-3; D is unresolved. V was clipped by 1 base and J by 5 bases, with 4 bases between them. The CDR3 contains 11 residues. CDR1 and CDR2 (germline): DFQATT, SNEGSKA (reference sequence). The CDR3 sequence is CSARVGDTQYF. The CDR3 DNA reads as TGCAGTGCTAGAGTAGGAGATACGCAGTATTTT.

In DNA, the CDR3 is TGTGCCAGCAGCCAAGGGGTAACAGGGCGGGCTTTCTTT. Translated: CASSQGVTGRAFF. The rearrangement joins TRBV3-1 (or the pseudogene TRBV3-2) to TRBJ1-1; D is perhaps TRBD1 (6 bases). CDR3 size: 13 residues. CDR1 LGHDT and CDR2 YNNKEL come from the germline V gene (reference sequence). Trimming removed 1 base at V and 11 bases at J, with 14 bases between.

The chain joins TRBV5-1 to TRBJ2-3; D remains unclear. Germline CDR1 SGHRS, CDR2 YFSETQ. V was shortened by 0 bases and J by 0 bases, with 8 bases between the two germline ends. The CDR3 is 15 residues long. The CDR3 DNA follows: TGCGCCAGCAGCTTGGGGGCGGTCAGCACAGATACGCAGTATTTT. This encodes CASSLGAVSTDTQYF.

About this clone: This specimen includes other DNA sequences encoding the same CDR3. The chain is built from TRBV12-3 or TRBV12-4 and TRBJ1-2, with TRBD1 matching over 8 bases. V shed 6 bases, J shed 8 bases, and the junction held 2 bases outside the gene matches. CDR3 length: 11 residues. The CDR3 DNA reads as TGTGCCAGCAGACAGGGGGGAGGCTACACCTTC. The encoded protein is CASRQGGGYTF.